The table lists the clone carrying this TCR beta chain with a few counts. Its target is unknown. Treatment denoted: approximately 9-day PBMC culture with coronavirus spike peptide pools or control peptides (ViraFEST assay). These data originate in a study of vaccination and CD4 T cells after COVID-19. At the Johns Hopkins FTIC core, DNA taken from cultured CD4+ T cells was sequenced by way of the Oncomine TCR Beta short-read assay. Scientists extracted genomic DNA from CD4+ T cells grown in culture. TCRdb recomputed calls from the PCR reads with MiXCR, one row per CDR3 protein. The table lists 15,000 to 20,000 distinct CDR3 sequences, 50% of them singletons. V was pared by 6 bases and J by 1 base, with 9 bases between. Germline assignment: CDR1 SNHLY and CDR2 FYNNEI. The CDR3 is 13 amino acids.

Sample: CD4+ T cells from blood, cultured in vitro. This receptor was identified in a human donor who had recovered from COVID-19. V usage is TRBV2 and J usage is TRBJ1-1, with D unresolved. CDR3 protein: CASRDLENTEAFF. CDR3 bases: TGTGCCAGCAGGGATCTAGAGAACACTGAAGCTTTCTTT. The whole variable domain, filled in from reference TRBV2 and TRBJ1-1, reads EPEVTQTPSHQVTQMGQEVILRCVPISNHLYFYWYRQILGQKVEFLVSFYNNEISEKSEIFDDQFSVERPDGSNFTLKIRSTKLEDSAMYFCASRDLENTEAFFGQGTRLTVV.